This entry concerns a single TCR beta chain. Its antigen is currently not known. Per-base quality was not reported, and no clone a single base away is much larger than it. TCR CDR3 regions were amplified from genomic DNA by multiplex PCR using the deep immunoSEQ assay. Genomic DNA extracted from each cell subset was distributed evenly over all wells of several immunoSEQ 96-well plates, and each plate served as one replicate. For sorted subsets, each replicate PCR was loaded with roughly 190 ng genomic DNA, equivalent to some 31,000 T cell genomes. Purified libraries were measured with a Qubit 3.0 fluorometer, size-checked on a Bioanalyzer 2100, and measured again with the KAPA Library Quantification kit. Every immunoSEQ 96-well plate was sequenced on a dedicated single-read 150-cycle Illumina NextSeq 550 flow cell. As for the original processing: The immunoSEQ output contained only junctional sequences without quality scores, so filtering could not match that applied to full-length reads. Sequences were annotated with PyIR, a Python wrapper for IgBLAST v1.9, and V/J genes and CDR3 were assigned using IMGT germline references. Reads were removed for weak V/J assignments (E-value above 1e-6), missing CDR3, stop codons, out-of-frame junctions, or ambiguous translated residues. V3J clonotypes were defined as sequences sharing an identical inferred V gene, J gene, and CDR3 amino acid sequence. Percentage overlap between repertoires was calculated by dividing the number of shared unique clonotypes by the size of the smaller repertoire. Three approaches were used to assess repertoire richness: RTK rarefaction, the Chao1 estimator, and Recon v2.1 estimates of unobserved clonotypes. Generation probabilities for all TCRbeta clonotypes obtained by the gDNA method from a handful of donors were computed using OLGA. TCRdb's version of the immuneACCESS table is confined to in-frame rearrangements and falls short of the full clone set. An unresolved V gene accounts for under half of the shortfall where checked; the remainder is of unknown origin. V and J calls and clone size are those listed in that table; D and trimming were worked out from the DNA. Within this sample are about 870,000 clones, with around 93% of them counted one time only. The ten largest clones capture 24% of the sample.

This record belongs to a study of shared clonotypes between healthy human individuals (dated by TCRdb to the early 2020s). General notes on the study: A couple of women and a few men aged 18 to 49 years were included in the cohort. For each donor, CD4 naive and CD4 memory were each run on three plates, CD8 naive on two plates, and CD8 memory on one plate. To estimate repertoire size and how much clonotype sharing occurs between individuals, the study deeply sequenced the blood TCR repertoires of five or six healthy adults. Libraries were prepared and TCR repertoires were sequenced by different laboratories using diverse techniques, in order to increase sequencing depth and limit assay-specific biases. Per donor, leukapheresis produced somewhere between about 0.9 and 10 billion PBMCs. Summary of the overall study and its limitations: Only blood was sampled, and tissue TCR repertoires likely differ from those in blood. Compared with non-shared clonotypes, the clonotypes found in all four sorted-subset donors had higher generation probabilities. Sharing across several donors was observed for about 5% of naive CD4, 3% to 3.5% of naive CD8, 2% to 2.5% of memory CD4, and roughly 0.4% of memory CD8 clonotypes. The genetic and exposure-history diversity represented was limited by the small number of donors. Estimated clonotype richness was generally larger for naive than for memory subsets. Pairwise subsampling indicated that sequencing depth was expected to affect the degree of clonotype sharing among donors. Rarefaction of sorted-subset datasets indicated incomplete sequencing despite the large sequencing depth.

CD8 naive samples consisted of CD45RO-negative cells that were positively selected for CCR7, yielding a CD45RA+CCR7+ population without TemRA cells. The donors were healthy, HIV-negative adults who had no recently reported acute infections or vaccinations. All donors were Caucasian adults living in Nashville, Tennessee, USA. Blood was obtained by leukapheresis, after which PBMCs were separated by Ficoll-Histopaque density gradient centrifugation and cryopreserved in liquid nitrogen vapor phase. Analytical flow cytometry was used to check the purity and quantity of each magnetically sorted T cell population. Genomic DNA was isolated from every sorted fraction and measured by UV absorbance on a Nanodrop 2000c. The CDR3 starts with the cysteine, ends with the phenylalanine, and has 15 residues. The retained sequence is limited to the CDR3, 45 bases, with the frame set at the first base. The V and J ends are trimmed by 2 bases and 1 base, leaving 11 bases between them. For CDR1 and CDR2, the germline V gene (reference sequence) lists SEHNR and FQNEAQ.

This receptor was identified in a young man in good health. Source material: naive CD8+ T cells sorted from blood. The sample's cell subset or site label, in plain terms: CD45RA+CCR7+. The chain is made from TRBV7-9 and TRBJ2-5, with TRBD1 as a weak D call on 5 bases. Read as DNA, the sequence is TGTGCCAGCAGCTTACGCGCGACAGCCCAAGAGACCCAGTACTTC. Translated, it reads CASSLRATAQETQYF.